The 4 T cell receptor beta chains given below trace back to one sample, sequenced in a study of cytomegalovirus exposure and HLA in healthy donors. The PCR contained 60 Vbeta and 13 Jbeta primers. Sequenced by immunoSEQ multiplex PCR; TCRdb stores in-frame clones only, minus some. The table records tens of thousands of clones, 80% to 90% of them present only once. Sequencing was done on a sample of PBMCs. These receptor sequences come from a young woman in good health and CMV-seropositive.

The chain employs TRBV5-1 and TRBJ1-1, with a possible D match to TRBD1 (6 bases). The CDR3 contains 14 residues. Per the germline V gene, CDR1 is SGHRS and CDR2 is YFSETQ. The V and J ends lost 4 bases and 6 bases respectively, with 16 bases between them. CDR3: CASSDSDSQPEAFF. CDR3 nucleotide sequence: TGCGCCAGCAGCGACTCGGACAGTCAGCCTGAAGCTTTCTTT.

CDR3 DNA sequence: TGCGCCAGCAGCGGCAACCCAGGACAGGCCTCCTACGAGCAGTACTTC. Its protein is CASSGNPGQASYEQYF. The chain recombines TRBV10-1 with TRBJ2-5; 7 bases match TRBD1. The J call could be wrong; TRBJ2-7 is a better fit for the DNA end. The CDR3 is made up of 16 amino acids. Germline CDR1 WNHNN, CDR2 SYGVQD (reference sequence).

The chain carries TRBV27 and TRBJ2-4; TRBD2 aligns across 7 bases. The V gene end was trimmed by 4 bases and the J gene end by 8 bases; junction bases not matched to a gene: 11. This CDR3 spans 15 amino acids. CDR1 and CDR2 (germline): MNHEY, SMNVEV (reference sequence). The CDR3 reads CASSSSAGASDIQYF. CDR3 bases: TGTGCCAGCAGTTCGTCGGCGGGAGCTTCAGACATTCAGTACTTC.

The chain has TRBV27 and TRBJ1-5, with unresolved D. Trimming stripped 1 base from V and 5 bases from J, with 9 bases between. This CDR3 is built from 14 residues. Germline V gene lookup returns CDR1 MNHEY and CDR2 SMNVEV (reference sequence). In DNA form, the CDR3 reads TGTGCCAGCAGTTTATATTCGGGTGATCAGCCCCAGCATTTT. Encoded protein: CASSLYSGDQPQHF.